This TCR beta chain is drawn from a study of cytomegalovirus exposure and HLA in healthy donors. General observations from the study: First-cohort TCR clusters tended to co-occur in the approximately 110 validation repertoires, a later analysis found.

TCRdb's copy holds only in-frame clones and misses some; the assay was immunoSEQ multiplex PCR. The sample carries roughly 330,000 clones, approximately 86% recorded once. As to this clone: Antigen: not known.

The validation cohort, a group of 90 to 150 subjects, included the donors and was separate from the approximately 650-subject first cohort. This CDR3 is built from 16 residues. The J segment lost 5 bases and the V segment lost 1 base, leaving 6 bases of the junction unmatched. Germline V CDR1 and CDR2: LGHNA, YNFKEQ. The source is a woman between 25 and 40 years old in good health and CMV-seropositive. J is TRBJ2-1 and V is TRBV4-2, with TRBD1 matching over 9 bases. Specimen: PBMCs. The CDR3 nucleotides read TGTGCCAGCAGCCAAGGGGAAGGGACAGGGAACAATGAGCAGTTCTTC. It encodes CASSQGEGTGNNEQFF.